The table lists the clone carrying this T cell receptor (beta chain) with a few counts. No antigen is known for it. This sample is drawn from a study of neoadjuvant anti-PD-1 for oral cavity cancer. About the study: Around day 43, patients without progression received a fourth nivolumab dose before surgery.

Time point described: after neoadjuvant nivolumab, at surgical resection. Patients were newly diagnosed with stage II-IVA oral cavity squamous cell carcinoma without prior systemic or radiation treatment. Study-level findings and limits: Post-nivolumab, blood T cell clonality was significantly elevated in non-responders.

The data were produced by immunoSEQ multiplex PCR, yet TCRdb's version contains in-frame clones alone and is incomplete. The sample records more than 11,000 clones, 60% to 75% being singletons. The receptor's source is a person between 40 and 79 years old with oral cavity squamous cell carcinoma. The source was PBMCs, collected after nivolumab (anti-PD-1) treatment.

CDR3 in DNA: TGTGCCAGCAGCGGTACAGGAGAGGACACTGAAGCTTTCTTT. As protein: CASSGTGEDTEAFF. The chain carries TRBV9 and TRBJ1-1; TRBD1 is a possible D gene (5 bases). CDR1 and CDR2 (germline): SGDLS, YYNGEE. Deletions cut 3 bases from V and 3 bases from J, with 12 bases between. The CDR3 length is 14 residues.